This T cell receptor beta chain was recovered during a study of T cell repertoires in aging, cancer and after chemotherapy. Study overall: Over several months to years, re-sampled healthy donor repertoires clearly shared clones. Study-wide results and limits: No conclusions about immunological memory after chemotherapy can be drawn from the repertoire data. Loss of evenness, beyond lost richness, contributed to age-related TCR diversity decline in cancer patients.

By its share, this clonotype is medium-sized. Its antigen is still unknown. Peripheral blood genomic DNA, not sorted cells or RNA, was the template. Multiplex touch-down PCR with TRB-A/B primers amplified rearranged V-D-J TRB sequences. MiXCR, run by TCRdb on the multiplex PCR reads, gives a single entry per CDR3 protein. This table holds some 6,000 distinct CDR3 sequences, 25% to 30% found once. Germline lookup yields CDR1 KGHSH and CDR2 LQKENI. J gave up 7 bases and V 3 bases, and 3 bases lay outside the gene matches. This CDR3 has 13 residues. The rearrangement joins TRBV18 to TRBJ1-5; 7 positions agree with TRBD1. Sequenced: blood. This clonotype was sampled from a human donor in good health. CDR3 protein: CASSPDREQPQHF. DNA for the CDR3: TGTGCCAGCTCACCCGACAGGGAGCAGCCCCAGCATTTT.